The 18 T cell receptor beta chains in this list originate from one sample, sequenced in a study of cytomegalovirus exposure and HLA in healthy donors. The PCR used 60 Vbeta and 13 Jbeta primers. Measured with immunoSEQ multiplex PCR; TCRdb has only the in-frame clones, and not every one. Here the sample spans approximately 110,000 clones, under 85% being singletons. Material: PBMCs. The receptors were gathered from a woman aged 40 to 50 in good health and CMV-seropositive.

The sample holds a few counts of this clone. The V gene is TRBV5-5, the J gene TRBJ1-4, with TRBD1 matching 10 bases. The V and J ends lost 4 bases and 8 bases, in that order; junction bases with no gene match: 8. This CDR3 region has 15 residues. Germline V gene lookup returns CDR1 SGHKS and CDR2 YYEKEE (reference sequence). CDR3 sequence reads: CASSVPGTGVEKLFF. The CDR3 DNA reads as TGTGCCAGCAGCGTACCCGGGACAGGGGTCGAAAAACTGTTTTTT.

This clone showed up just a few times. The rearrangement joins TRBV9 to TRBJ1-3, with D perhaps TRBD1 (5 bases). Germline V gives CDR1 SGDLS, CDR2 YYNGEE. The CDR3 is 17 amino acids. The V gene lost 2 bases and the J gene lost 0 bases, with 15 bases spanning the gap. The CDR3 spells CASSVGGPRDSGNTIYF. In nucleotides, the CDR3 is TGTGCCAGCAGCGTGGGGGGACCCCGTGACTCTGGAAACACCATATATTTT.

This chain joins TRBV18 and TRBJ2-6; 8 bases line up with TRBD1. V was clipped by 5 bases and J by 0 bases; unmatched bases: 9. Germline CDR1 reads KGHSH; CDR2 reads LQKENI. This CDR3 contains 18 residues. The CDR3 reads CASSEQGGLLSGANVLTF. Written as DNA, the CDR3 is TGTGCCAGCTCAGAACAGGGGGGACTCCTCTCTGGGGCCAACGTCCTGACTTTC.

This chain joins TRBV19 and TRBJ2-3; 8 bases are a match to TRBD1. The length of the CDR3 is 15 residues. Germline assignment: CDR1 LNHDA and CDR2 SQIVND (reference sequence). Trimming removed 6 bases from V and 2 bases from J; junction bases left unmatched: 7. Written as DNA, the CDR3 is TGTGCCAGTAGGGAGGACAGGGCCCTCACAGATACGCAGTATTTT. Translation gives CASREDRALTDTQYF.

J is TRBJ1-4 and V is TRBV18; a possible D gene is TRBD1 (5 bases). Germline CDR1 KGHSH, CDR2 LQKENI. The V end was cut by 3 bases, the J end by 8 bases, with 16 bases between. CDR3 length equals 15 residues. The CDR3 spells CASSPTTRGAEKLFF. DNA for the CDR3: TGTGCCAGCTCACCGACGACGCGGGGCGCAGAAAAACTGTTTTTT. Drawing the rest from reference TRBV18 and TRBJ1-4, the complete variable domain is NAGVMQNPRHLVRRRGQEARLRCSPMKGHSHVYWYRQLPEEGLKFMVYLQKENIIDESGMPKERFSAEFPKEGPSILRIQQVVRGDSAAYFCASSPTTRGAEKLFFGSGTQLSVL.

The chain combines TRBV29-1 with TRBJ2-1; 8 bases fit TRBD2. V lost 4 bases to trimming and J lost 6 bases; unmatched junction nucleotides: 5. The CDR3 totals 13 residues. CDR1 and CDR2 (germline): SQVTM, ANQGSEA. The CDR3 region has the DNA TGCAGCGTTGCGCGGGAGGTCGGCAATGAGCAGTTCTTC. Its translation is CSVAREVGNEQFF.

This chain joins TRBV28 and TRBJ1-4; TRBD1 is a possible D gene (6 bases). Germline CDR1 is MDHEN and CDR2 is SYDVKM. V was cut by 8 bases and J by 8 bases, with 15 bases left in between. This CDR3 contains 13 residues. The CDR3 DNA is TGTGCCAGCCCCGGGGGGGCCGGGGAAAAACTGTTTTTT. Amino acid sequence: CASPGGAGEKLFF. Full variable domain (rest looked up from reference TRBV28 and TRBJ1-4): DVKVTQSSRYLVKRTGEKVFLECVQDMDHENMFWYRQDPGLGLRLIYFSYDVKMKEKGDIPEGYSVSREKKERFSLILESASTNQTSMYLCASPGGAGEKLFFGSGTQLSVL.

The chain is built from TRBV6-4 and TRBJ2-1, with D perhaps matching TRBD1 (6 bases). V was pared by 6 bases and J by 3 bases, with 12 bases between. Germline lookup yields CDR1 MRHNA and CDR2 SNTAGT. The CDR3 is 14 amino acids. CDR3 residues: CASSQDSLYNEQFF. CDR3 DNA sequence: TGTGCCAGCAGCCAGGACAGCCTCTACAATGAGCAGTTCTTC.

The V gene is TRBV19, the J gene TRBJ2-1; no clear D. CDR3 size: 14 residues. Germline assignment: CDR1 LNHDA and CDR2 SQIVND (reference sequence). The V end was cut by 6 bases, the J end by 0 bases, with 9 bases between. The CDR3 DNA reads as TGTGCCAGTAGCCGAACAACCTCCTACAATGAGCAGTTCTTC. Protein: CASSRTTSYNEQFF.

This clone was seen only once. The rearrangement uses TRBV6-5 and TRBJ1-4, with a tentative D call TRBD1 (5 bases). The CDR3 is 14 amino acids. Germline V gives CDR1 MNHEY, CDR2 SVGAGI. Between the trimmed V and J ends, which lost 2 bases and 4 bases, there was a span of 8 bases. The CDR3 region is CASSYGTRNEKLFF. Here the CDR3 DNA reads TGTGCCAGCAGTTACGGGACTCGTAATGAAAAACTGTTTTTT.

This clone was picked up a small number of times. The chain employs TRBV5-4 and TRBJ2-7, with TRBD2 identical over 15 bases. The CDR3 sequence is 16 residues long. From germline, CDR1 is SGHNT and CDR2 YYREEE (reference sequence). Trimming at V came to 4 bases and at J to 1 base, leaving 3 bases not matched to a gene. The chain's CDR3 is CASSGTSGRRSYEQYF. Written as DNA, the CDR3 is TGTGCCAGCAGCGGGACTAGCGGGAGGAGATCCTACGAGCAGTACTTC.

This clone was detected once. The J gene is TRBJ1-5, the V gene TRBV4-2, with D perhaps TRBD1 (6 bases). V was shortened by 3 bases and J by 0 bases, with 9 bases between the two germline ends. This CDR3 region has 15 residues. The germline V gene encodes CDR1 LGHNA and CDR2 YNFKEQ. DNA for the CDR3: TGTGCCAGCAGCCAGGACAGTTATAGCAATCAGCCCCAGCATTTT. It is translated as CASSQDSYSNQPQHF.

The V gene is TRBV16, the J gene TRBJ1-1; 9 bases align to TRBD1. CDR1 and CDR2 (germline): KGHSY, FQNENV. This CDR3 has 13 amino acids. V trimming: 7 bases; J trimming: 2 bases; junction bases outside the gene matches: 2. This chain's CDR3 is CASKTGGNTEAFF. The CDR3 DNA reads as TGTGCCAGCAAGACAGGGGGAAACACTGAAGCTTTCTTT.

V gene TRBV18 combines with J gene TRBJ2-7; no clear D. CDR3 length: 13 residues. The V gene's germline CDR1 is KGHSH and CDR2 LQKENI. With 3 bases removed from V and 3 bases from J, the gap between germline ends came to 9 bases. For the CDR3, the DNA is TGTGCCAGCTCACCTACCAGCGACTACGAGCAGTACTTC. It codes for CASSPTSDYEQYF.

This chain connects TRBV4-3 to TRBJ1-6; 9 nucleotides match TRBD1. The germline V gene encodes CDR1 LGHNA and CDR2 YSLEER. V gave up 0 bases and J gave up 9 bases; unmatched junction bases: 3. The CDR3 extends over 15 amino acids. CDR3 amino acids: CASSQDNRGLSPLHF. CDR3 in DNA: TGCGCCAGCAGCCAAGATAACAGGGGGCTTTCACCCCTCCACTTT.

This clone was detected only a few times. The V and J genes are TRBV5-6 and TRBJ2-3, with TRBD2 as a possible D gene (5 bases). The V gene's germline CDR1 is SGHDT and CDR2 YYEEEE. Trimming took off 4 bases at V and 4 bases at J, with 19 bases between the two ends. This CDR3 contains 16 residues. The CDR3 sequence is CASSPPGGTRADTQYF. The CDR3, as DNA: TGTGCCAGCAGCCCCCCCGGAGGAACTCGGGCAGATACGCAGTATTTT.

The table lists this clone with a few counts. This chain connects TRBV6-6 to TRBJ2-3; 12 bases map to TRBD2. Germline loops: CDR1 MNHNY, CDR2 SVGAGI (reference sequence). This CDR3 is built from 15 residues. Trimming removed 7 bases from V and 8 bases from J; junction bases left unmatched: 10. This chain's CDR3 is CASTRLAGGLGTQYF. The CDR3 DNA sequence: TGTGCCAGCACTCGCCTAGCGGGGGGGCTAGGTACGCAGTATTTT.

CDR3 region: CASGQGNTEAFF. DNA for the CDR3: TGTGCCAGCGGACAGGGCAACACTGAAGCTTTCTTT. The rearrangement links TRBV19 to TRBJ1-1, with 8 bases aligning to TRBD1. Trimming at V came to 9 bases and at J to 2 bases, leaving 2 bases not matched to a gene. The CDR3 is 12 residues long. Germline V gene lookup returns CDR1 LNHDA and CDR2 SQIVND (reference sequence).